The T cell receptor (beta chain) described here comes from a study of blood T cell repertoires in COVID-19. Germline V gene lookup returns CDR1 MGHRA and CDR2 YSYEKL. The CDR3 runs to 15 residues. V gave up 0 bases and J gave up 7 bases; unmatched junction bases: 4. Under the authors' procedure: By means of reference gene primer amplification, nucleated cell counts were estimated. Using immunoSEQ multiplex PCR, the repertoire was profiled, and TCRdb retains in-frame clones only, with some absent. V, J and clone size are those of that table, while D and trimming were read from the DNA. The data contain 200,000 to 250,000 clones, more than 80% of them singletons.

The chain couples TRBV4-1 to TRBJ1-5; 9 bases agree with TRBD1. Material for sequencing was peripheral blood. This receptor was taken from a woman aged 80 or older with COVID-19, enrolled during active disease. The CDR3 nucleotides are TGCGCCAGCAGCCAAGATTCGACAGGGGGGCAGCCCCAGCATTTT. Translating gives CASSQDSTGGQPQHF.